There are many counts of the clone carrying this T cell receptor beta chain. Its matching antigen is unknown. The sample belongs to a study of Graves' ophthalmopathy and Graves' hyperthyroidism. RNA transcripts were the source from which TCR beta CDR3 regions were amplified. The library came from an HTBI-primed first-round RT-PCR and a second-round multiplex PCR. In TCRdb, the multiplex PCR reads were re-called with MiXCR into one record per CDR3 protein. The data show around 1.1 million distinct CDR3 sequences, about 36% seen once. Study-level findings and limits: Forecasting of ophthalmopathy progression by the model achieved around 71% sensitivity and around 77% specificity.

This CDR3 is 15 amino acids long. Germline CDR1 reads LNHDA; CDR2 reads SQIVND (reference sequence). V lost 3 bases to trimming and J lost 0 bases; unmatched junction nucleotides: 2. The chain joins TRBV19 to TRBJ1-3; TRBD1 matches at 7 bases. This clonotype was sampled from an adult man with Graves' hyperthyroidism. The specimen sequenced was peripheral blood or thyroid tissue (not recorded which). The CDR3 nucleotides read TGTGCCAGTAGTATCGACAGGGTCTCTGGAAACACCATATATTTT. Its protein product is CASSIDRVSGNTIYF. Full variable domain (rest looked up from reference TRBV19 and TRBJ1-3): DGGITQSPKYLFRKEGQNVTLSCEQNLNHDAMYWYRQDPGQGLRLIYYSQIVNDFQKGDIAEGYSVSREKKESFPLTVTSAQKNPTAFYLCASSIDRVSGNTIYFGEGSWLTVV.